This T cell receptor (beta chain) was profiled in a study of cytomegalovirus exposure and HLA in healthy donors. Whole-study results and caveats: TCR beta chains numbering approximately 150 were designated cytomegalovirus-associated. Based on reports, TCR beta sequences accurately predicted HLA-A and HLA-B alleles for most subjects. Indistinguishability led to the exclusion of some V segments, TRBV6-2 and TRBV6-3 included. Donor immune exposure was known only as CMV serostatus.

With 60 Vbeta and 13 Jbeta primers, the PCR was carried out. Libraries were prepared by immunoSEQ multiplex PCR; TCRdb keeps only in-frame clonotypes and omits some of them. The sample gives roughly 190,000 clones, roughly 73% of which show up once; 2.1% is in the top ten. A note on this clone: Its antigen is undetermined.

From germline, CDR1 is SGHDT and CDR2 YYEEEE. V was pared by 0 bases and J by 9 bases, with 7 bases between. The CDR3 extends over 12 amino acids. The sequenced material came from PBMCs. The V and J genes are TRBV5-6 and TRBJ1-5; a possible D gene is TRBD1 (5 bases). The receptor was isolated from a woman in her thirties in good health and CMV-seropositive. This chain's CDR3 is CASSLVGGPQHF. For the CDR3, the DNA is TGTGCCAGCAGCTTGGTGGGGGGGCCCCAGCATTTT. The variable domain in full, completed from reference TRBV5-6 and TRBJ1-5, reads DAGVTQSPTHLIKTRGQQVTLRCSPKSGHDTVSWYQQALGQGPQFIFQYYEEEERQRGNFPDRFSGHQFPNYSSELNVNALLLGDSALYLCASSLVGGPQHFGDGTRLSIL.